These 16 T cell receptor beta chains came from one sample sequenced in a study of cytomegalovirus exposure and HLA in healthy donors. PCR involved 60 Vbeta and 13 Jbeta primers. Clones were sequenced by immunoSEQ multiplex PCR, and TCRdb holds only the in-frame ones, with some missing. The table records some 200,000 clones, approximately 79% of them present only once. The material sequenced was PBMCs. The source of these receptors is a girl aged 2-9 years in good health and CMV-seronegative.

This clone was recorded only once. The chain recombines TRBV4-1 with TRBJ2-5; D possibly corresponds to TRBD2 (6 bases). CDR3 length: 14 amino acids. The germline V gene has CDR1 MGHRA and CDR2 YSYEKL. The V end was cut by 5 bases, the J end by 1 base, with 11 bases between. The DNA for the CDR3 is TGCGCCAGCAGCGCAGGAGGGACCCAAGAGACCCAGTACTTC. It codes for CASSAGGTQETQYF.

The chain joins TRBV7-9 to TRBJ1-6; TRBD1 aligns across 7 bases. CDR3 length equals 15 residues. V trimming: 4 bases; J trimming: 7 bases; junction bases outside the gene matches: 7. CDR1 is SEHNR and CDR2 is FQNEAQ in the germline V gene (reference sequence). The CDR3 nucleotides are TGTGCCAGCAGCTCCCACAGGGGCGCAAATTCACCCCTCCACTTT. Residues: CASSSHRGANSPLHF.

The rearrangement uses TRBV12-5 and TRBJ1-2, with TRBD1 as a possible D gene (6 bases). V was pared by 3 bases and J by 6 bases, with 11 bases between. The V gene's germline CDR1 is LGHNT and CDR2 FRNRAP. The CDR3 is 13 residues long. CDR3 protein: CASGLGGADGYTF. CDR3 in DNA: TGTGCTAGTGGTTTAGGGGGGGCAGATGGCTACACCTTC.

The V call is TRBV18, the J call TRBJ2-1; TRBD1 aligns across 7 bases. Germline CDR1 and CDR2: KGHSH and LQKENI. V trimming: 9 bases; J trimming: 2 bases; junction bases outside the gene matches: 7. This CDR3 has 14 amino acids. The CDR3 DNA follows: TGTGCCAGTGACCTAGACAGGGCCTACAATGAGCAGTTCTTC. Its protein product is CASDLDRAYNEQFF.

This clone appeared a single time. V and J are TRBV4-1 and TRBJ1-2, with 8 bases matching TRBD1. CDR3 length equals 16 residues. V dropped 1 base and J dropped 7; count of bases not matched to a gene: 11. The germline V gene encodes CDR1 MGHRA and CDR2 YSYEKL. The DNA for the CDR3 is TGCGCCAGCAGCCAAGGTAGAGGACAGGGTTATGTTGGCTACACCTTC. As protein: CASSQGRGQGYVGYTF.

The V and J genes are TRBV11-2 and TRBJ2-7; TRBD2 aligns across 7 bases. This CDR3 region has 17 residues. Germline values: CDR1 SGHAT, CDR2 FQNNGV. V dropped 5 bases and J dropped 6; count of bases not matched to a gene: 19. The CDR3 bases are TGTGCCAGCAGCCTCCGGGGCGGGGGAAGCGGACGGGCCGAGCAGTACTTC. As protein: CASSLRGGGSGRAEQYF.

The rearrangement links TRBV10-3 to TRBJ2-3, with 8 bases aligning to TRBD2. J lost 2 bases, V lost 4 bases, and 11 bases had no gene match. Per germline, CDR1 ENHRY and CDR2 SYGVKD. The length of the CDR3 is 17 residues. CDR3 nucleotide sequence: TGTGCCATCAGTGTTACCGGACTAGCTAGCGTCACAGATACGCAGTATTTT. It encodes CAISVTGLASVTDTQYF.

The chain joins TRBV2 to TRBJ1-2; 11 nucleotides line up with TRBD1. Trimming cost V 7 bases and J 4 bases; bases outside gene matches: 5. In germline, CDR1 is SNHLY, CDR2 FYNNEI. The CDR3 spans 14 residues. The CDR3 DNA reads TGTGCCAGCACCTGGACAGGGGGCGCCTATGGCTACACCTTC. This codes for CASTWTGGAYGYTF.

Here the CDR3 DNA reads TGTGCCAGCAGCCCACTAGCGGGCCTCCTAGATACGCAGTATTTT. Protein: CASSPLAGLLDTQYF. The genes are TRBV11-2 and TRBJ2-3, with 9 nucleotides matching TRBD2. J gave up 5 bases and V 5 bases, and 8 bases lay outside the gene matches. The CDR3 length is 15 residues. Germline CDR1 SGHAT, CDR2 FQNNGV.

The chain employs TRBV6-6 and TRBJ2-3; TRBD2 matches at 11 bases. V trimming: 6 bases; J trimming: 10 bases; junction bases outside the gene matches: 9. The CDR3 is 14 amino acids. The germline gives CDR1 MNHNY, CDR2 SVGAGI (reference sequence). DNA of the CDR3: TGTGCCAGCAGCTTAGCGGGAGGGGGAATCGCGCAGTATTTT. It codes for CASSLAGGGIAQYF.

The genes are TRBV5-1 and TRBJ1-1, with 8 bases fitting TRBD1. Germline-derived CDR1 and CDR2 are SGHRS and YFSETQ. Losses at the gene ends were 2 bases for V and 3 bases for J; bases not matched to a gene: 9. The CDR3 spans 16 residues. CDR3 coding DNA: TGCGCCAGCAGCTTCAGGGGGCGCTTATTTGACACTGAAGCTTTCTTT. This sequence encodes CASSFRGRLFDTEAFF.

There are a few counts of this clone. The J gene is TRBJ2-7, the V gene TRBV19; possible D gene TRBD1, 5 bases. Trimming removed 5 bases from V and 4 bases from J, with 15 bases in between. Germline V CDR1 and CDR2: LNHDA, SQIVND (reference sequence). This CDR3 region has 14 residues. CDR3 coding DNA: TGTGCCAGTAGTGCCGGACAAGTTATTTACGAGCAGTACTTC. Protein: CASSAGQVIYEQYF.

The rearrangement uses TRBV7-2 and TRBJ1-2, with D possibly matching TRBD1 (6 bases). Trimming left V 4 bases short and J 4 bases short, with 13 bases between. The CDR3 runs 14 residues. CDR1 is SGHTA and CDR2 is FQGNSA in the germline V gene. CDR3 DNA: TGTGCCAGCAGCTCGGCTGGGGGCGTCTATGGCTACACCTTC. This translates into CASSSAGGVYGYTF. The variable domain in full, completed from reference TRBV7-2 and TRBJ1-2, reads GAGVSQSPSNKVTEKGKDVELRCDPISGHTALYWYRQSLGQGLEFLIYFQGNSAPDKSGLPSDRFSAERTGGSVSTLTIQRTQQEDSAVYLCASSSAGGVYGYTFGSGTRLTVV.

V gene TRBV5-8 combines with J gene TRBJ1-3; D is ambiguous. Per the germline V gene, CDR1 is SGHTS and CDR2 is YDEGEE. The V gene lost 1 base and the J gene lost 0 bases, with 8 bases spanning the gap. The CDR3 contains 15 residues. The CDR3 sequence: CASSLSTNSGNTIYF. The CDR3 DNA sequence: TGTGCCAGCAGCTTGAGCACCAACTCTGGAAACACCATATATTTT.

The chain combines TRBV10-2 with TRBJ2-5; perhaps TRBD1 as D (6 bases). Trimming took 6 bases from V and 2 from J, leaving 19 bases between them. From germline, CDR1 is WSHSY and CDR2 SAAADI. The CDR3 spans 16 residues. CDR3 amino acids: CASRSEGTRDQETQYF. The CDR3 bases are TGCGCCAGCAGGAGCGAGGGGACAAGGGATCAAGAGACCCAGTACTTC.

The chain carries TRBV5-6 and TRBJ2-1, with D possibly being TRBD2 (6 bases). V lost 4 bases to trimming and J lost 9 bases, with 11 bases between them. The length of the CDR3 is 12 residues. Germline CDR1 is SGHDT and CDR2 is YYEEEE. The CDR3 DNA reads TGTGCCAGCAGCGTCATTAGCGGTGAGCAGTTCTTC. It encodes CASSVISGEQFF. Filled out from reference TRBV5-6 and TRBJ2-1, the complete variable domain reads DAGVTQSPTHLIKTRGQQVTLRCSPKSGHDTVSWYQQALGQGPQFIFQYYEEEERQRGNFPDRFSGHQFPNYSSELNVNALLLGDSALYLCASSVISGEQFFGPGTRLTVL.